Sequencing of this TCR beta chain was carried out in a study of neurological immune-mediated disorders. TCRdb ran MiXCR on the 5' RACE reads and lists one entry per CDR3 protein. The data contain 60,000 to 90,000 distinct CDR3 sequences, roughly a tenth of them seen just once; the ten biggest clones take up roughly 10%. Whole-study results and caveats: Across subjects, no CDR3 amino acid sequence appeared in expanded clones of more than one subject, a finding that suggested private repertoires in all groups.

Germline lookup yields CDR1 SGHAT and CDR2 FQNNGV. The length of the CDR3 is 12 residues. V lost 1 base and J lost 3, with 4 bases in between. As for time point: longitudinal time-point 1 (baseline). Healthy controls comprised blood bank volunteers in Maryland, USA. The table lists this clonotype with a few counts. Its antigen remains unidentified. Possible read error: a much larger clone is one base away. This TCR was recovered from a man aged 25 to 40 in good health. Material for sequencing was PBMCs. The chain uses TRBV11-2 and TRBJ2-7; no definite D call. CDR3: CASSLVNYEQYF. CDR3 DNA: TGTGCCAGCAGCTTAGTTAACTACGAGCAGTACTTC.